This T cell receptor beta chain emerged from a study of beta chain features in type 1 diabetes. Study-level results: cDNA-based reads could over-represent cells with high TCR expression.

Reverse transcription of all isolated RNA meant that expressed TCRB transcripts were sequenced. Profiling relied on immunoSEQ multiplex PCR, and the TCRdb table lists in-frame clones only, not all of them. Of about 620,000 clones in the sample, around 16% were seen once. This clone was detected many times. Its antigen remains unknown. Trimming removed 3 bases from V and 7 bases from J, with 7 bases in between. There are 12 residues in the CDR3. CDR1 and CDR2 from the germline V gene are SGHTA and FQGNSA. The chain carries TRBV7-2 and TRBJ2-4; D is uncertain. What was sequenced was naive CD4+ T cells from blood. This clonotype was sampled from a man between 18 and 29 years old in good health. CDR3 nucleotides: TGTGCCAGCAGCTTCGAACTCAACATTCAGTACTTC. Its protein is CASSFELNIQYF.